This is a list of T cell receptor beta chains from one sample in a study of regulatory T cells in long-lasting Graves disease. From the multiplex PCR reads, TCRdb called clonotypes with MiXCR, one entry per CDR3 protein. The table records hundreds of thousands of distinct CDR3 sequences, roughly 15% of them present only once. These data also featured in a second study, about T cells in Graves' hyperthyroidism and ophthalmopathy.

The sample in question was peripheral blood mononuclear cells (PBMCs), obtained at new diagnosis, from a patient treated with antithyroid drugs. The origin of the receptors is a middle-aged woman with Graves disease. Each CDR3 is given with its conserved first and last residue. Fields, in order: CDR3 protein, CDR3 DNA, V gene, J gene, D gene, clone size. The D gene is left open where the match is weak. Rows may omit the clone size; those that give it use once, few, many or a size class.

CDR3aa: CASSPGRGRIYEQYF; CDR3nt: TGTGCCAGTAGCCCCGGCCGGGGTCGTATCTACGAGCAGTACTTC; v_gene: TRBV19; j_gene: TRBJ2-7; d_gene: NA; abundance: NA
CDR3aa: CASSSGQGAPYF; CDR3nt: TGTGCCAGCAGTTCCGGACAGGGGGCGCCGTACTTC; v_gene: TRBV11-2; j_gene: TRBJ2-7; d_gene: TRBD1; abundance: NA
CDR3aa: CASSLTGAGGHEQYF; CDR3nt: TGTGCCAGCAGCTTAACGGGAGCGGGCGGCCACGAGCAGTACTTC; v_gene: TRBV7-3; j_gene: TRBJ2-7; d_gene: NA; abundance: many
CDR3aa: CASRRLGSYEQYF; CDR3nt: TGTGCCAGCAGACGACTCGGGTCCTACGAGCAGTACTTC; v_gene: TRBV12-3/TRBV12-4; j_gene: TRBJ2-7; d_gene: NA; abundance: many
CDR3aa: CASSLDSGILDSSTDTQYF; CDR3nt: TGTGCCAGCAGTTTAGACAGCGGGATACTGGATTCTAGCACAGATACGCAGTATTTT; v_gene: TRBV12-3/TRBV12-4; j_gene: TRBJ2-3; d_gene: TRBD2; abundance: many
CDR3aa: CASSYTGPLVGQPQHF; CDR3nt: TGTGCCAGCAGTTACACGGGACCCTTAGTCGGTCAGCCCCAGCATTTT; v_gene: TRBV6-5; j_gene: TRBJ1-5; d_gene: NA; abundance: NA
CDR3aa: CASSLMAGSYEQYF; CDR3nt: TGTGCCAGCAGCTTAATGGCAGGGAGCTACGAGCAGTACTTC; v_gene: TRBV11-2; j_gene: TRBJ2-7; d_gene: NA; abundance: many
CDR3aa: CASSLTGQNIQYF; CDR3nt: TGTGCCAGCAGTCTGACAGGGCAAAACATTCAGTACTTC; v_gene: TRBV28; j_gene: TRBJ2-4; d_gene: TRBD1; abundance: many
CDR3aa: CASASGRSPLHF; CDR3nt: TGTGCCAGCGCCTCCGGGAGGTCACCCCTCCACTTT; v_gene: TRBV12-3/TRBV12-4; j_gene: TRBJ1-6; d_gene: NA; abundance: many
CDR3aa: CASSLDRPTNGELFF; CDR3nt: TGCGCCAGCAGCTTGGATAGGCCTACCAACGGGGAGCTGTTTTTT; v_gene: TRBV5-1; j_gene: TRBJ2-2; d_gene: NA; abundance: few
CDR3aa: CSAGVSLAVYNEQFF; CDR3nt: TGCAGTGCCGGCGTGTCGCTAGCGGTCTACAATGAGCAGTTCTTC; v_gene: TRBV20-1; j_gene: TRBJ2-1; d_gene: TRBD2; abundance: many
CDR3aa: CASSLRQQGTEAFF; CDR3nt: TGTGCCAGCAGCCTCAGACAGCAGGGGACTGAAGCTTTCTTT; v_gene: TRBV11-3; j_gene: TRBJ1-1; d_gene: NA; abundance: many
CDR3aa: CASSPPEWRNNEQFF; CDR3nt: TGTGCCAGCAGCCCGCCGGAGTGGAGGAACAATGAGCAGTTCTTC; v_gene: TRBV11-3; j_gene: TRBJ2-1; d_gene: NA; abundance: many
CDR3aa: CASSPWSYTGELFF; CDR3nt: TGCGCCAGCAGCCCCTGGTCCTACACCGGGGAGCTGTTTTTT; v_gene: TRBV4-3; j_gene: TRBJ2-2; d_gene: NA; abundance: many
CDR3aa: CASSLVPNYEQYF; CDR3nt: TGTGCCAGCAGTTTAGTCCCCAACTACGAGCAGTACTTC; v_gene: TRBV12-3/TRBV12-4; j_gene: TRBJ2-7; d_gene: NA; abundance: many
CDR3aa: CASSLARAEQFF; CDR3nt: TGTGCCAGCAGCTTAGCGCGGGCAGAGCAGTTCTTC; v_gene: TRBV7-9; j_gene: TRBJ2-1; d_gene: NA; abundance: few
CDR3aa: CASSSPLEGRHKQYF; CDR3nt: TGCGCCAGCAGCTCCCCTTTGGAGGGGAGGCATAAGCAGTACTTC; v_gene: TRBV5-1; j_gene: TRBJ2-7; d_gene: NA; abundance: NA
CDR3aa: CASSYSIFAGGRNEQFF; CDR3nt: TGTGCCAGCAGTTACTCGATTTTTGCGGGAGGGAGGAATGAGCAGTTCTTC; v_gene: TRBV6-2/TRBV6-3; j_gene: TRBJ2-1; d_gene: TRBD2; abundance: many
CDR3aa: CSARDARIVGQPQHF; CDR3nt: TGCAGTGCTAGAGATGCTAGGATAGTCGGTCAGCCCCAGCATTTT; v_gene: TRBV20-1; j_gene: TRBJ1-5; d_gene: NA; abundance: few
CDR3aa: CASTPGVGTDTQYF; CDR3nt: TGTGCCAGCACCCCAGGAGTGGGTACAGATACGCAGTATTTT; v_gene: TRBV12-3/TRBV12-4; j_gene: TRBJ2-3; d_gene: NA; abundance: many
CDR3aa: CASTSNFANEKLFF; CDR3nt: TGTGCCAGCACCTCGAACTTCGCTAATGAAAAACTGTTTTTT; v_gene: TRBV5-6; j_gene: TRBJ1-4; d_gene: NA; abundance: few
CDR3aa: CASSTGTGDQPQHF; CDR3nt: TGTGCCAGCAGTACCGGGACAGGGGATCAGCCCCAGCATTTT; v_gene: TRBV12-3/TRBV12-4; j_gene: TRBJ1-5; d_gene: TRBD1; abundance: NA
CDR3aa: CASSLLQDTQYF; CDR3nt: TGTGCCAGCAGCCTCCTTCAGGATACGCAGTATTTT; v_gene: TRBV5-6; j_gene: TRBJ2-3; d_gene: NA; abundance: NA
CDR3aa: CASSGGTLGYNEQFF; CDR3nt: TGTGCCAGCAGTGGGGGGACTCTAGGTTACAATGAGCAGTTCTTC; v_gene: TRBV6-1; j_gene: TRBJ2-1; d_gene: NA; abundance: few
CDR3aa: CASSSTGTQPQHF; CDR3nt: TGCGCCAGCAGCTCAACAGGTACTCAGCCCCAGCATTTT; v_gene: TRBV4-1; j_gene: TRBJ1-5; d_gene: NA; abundance: NA
CDR3aa: CASSPTEATDTEAFF; CDR3nt: TGCGCCAGCAGCCCCACGGAAGCTACGGACACTGAAGCTTTCTTT; v_gene: TRBV4-1; j_gene: TRBJ1-1; d_gene: NA; abundance: NA
CDR3aa: CASTSMGVYEQYF; CDR3nt: TGTGCCAGCACCTCTATGGGGGTCTACGAGCAGTACTTC; v_gene: TRBV7-9; j_gene: TRBJ2-7; d_gene: NA; abundance: many
CDR3aa: CASSLVRDQPQHF; CDR3nt: TGTGCCAGCAGCTTAGTTAGGGATCAGCCCCAGCATTTT; v_gene: TRBV7-2; j_gene: TRBJ1-5; d_gene: NA; abundance: NA
CDR3aa: CSARDPQTSGGSYEQYF; CDR3nt: TGCAGTGCTAGAGATCCCCAGACTAGCGGGGGCTCCTACGAGCAGTACTTC; v_gene: TRBV20-1; j_gene: TRBJ2-7; d_gene: TRBD2; abundance: NA
CDR3aa: CASSRGQGVQETQYF; CDR3nt: TGCGCCAGCAGCCGGGGACAGGGCGTCCAAGAGACCCAGTACTTC; v_gene: TRBV5-1; j_gene: TRBJ2-5; d_gene: TRBD1; abundance: NA
CDR3aa: CASSRTGLGYEQYF; CDR3nt: TGTGCCAGCTCTCGGACAGGGTTGGGATACGAGCAGTACTTC; v_gene: TRBV18; j_gene: TRBJ2-7; d_gene: TRBD1; abundance: many
CDR3aa: CASSPRQNEQFF; CDR3nt: TGTGCCAGCAGCCCCAGACAGAATGAGCAGTTCTTC; v_gene: TRBV12-3/TRBV12-4; j_gene: TRBJ2-1; d_gene: NA; abundance: many
CDR3aa: CASSLSRTPGNTGELFF; CDR3nt: TGTGCCAGCAGTTTATCCCGGACACCCGGAAACACCGGGGAGCTGTTTTTT; v_gene: TRBV28; j_gene: TRBJ2-2; d_gene: NA; abundance: many
CDR3aa: CASSQQGGGNTEAFF; CDR3nt: TGCGCCAGCAGCCAACAGGGTGGCGGGAACACTGAAGCTTTCTTT; v_gene: TRBV4-1; j_gene: TRBJ1-1; d_gene: NA; abundance: few
CDR3aa: CASRELDTGELFF; CDR3nt: TGTGCCAGCAGAGAGCTAGACACCGGGGAGCTGTTTTTT; v_gene: TRBV12-3/TRBV12-4; j_gene: TRBJ2-2; d_gene: NA; abundance: many
CDR3aa: CASSQEKYNEQFF; CDR3nt: TGTGCCAGCAGCCAAGAAAAGTACAATGAGCAGTTCTTC; v_gene: TRBV4-2; j_gene: TRBJ2-1; d_gene: NA; abundance: NA
CDR3aa: CAARPAGGPYEQYF; CDR3nt: TGCGCCGCCAGGCCGGCGGGAGGGCCTTACGAGCAGTACTTC; v_gene: TRBV10-2; j_gene: TRBJ2-7; d_gene: TRBD2; abundance: once
CDR3aa: CASSITGTYEQYF; CDR3nt: TGTGCCAGTAGTATAACGGGGACCTACGAGCAGTACTTC; v_gene: TRBV19; j_gene: TRBJ2-7; d_gene: NA; abundance: NA
CDR3aa: CASSLGLAGGFYEQYF; CDR3nt: TGTGCCAGCAGCTTGGGGCTAGCGGGAGGATTCTACGAGCAGTACTTC; v_gene: TRBV5-4; j_gene: TRBJ2-7; d_gene: TRBD2; abundance: NA
CDR3aa: CARRNYGYTF; CDR3nt: TGTGCCCGGCGAAACTATGGCTACACCTTC; v_gene: TRBV30; j_gene: TRBJ1-2; d_gene: NA; abundance: many
CDR3aa: CSASYGTYEQYF; CDR3nt: TGCAGTGCTAGCTACGGAACCTACGAGCAGTACTTC; v_gene: TRBV20-1; j_gene: TRBJ2-7; d_gene: NA; abundance: NA
CDR3aa: CSAELGGETQYF; CDR3nt: TGCAGTGCCGAGCTGGGGGGAGAGACCCAGTACTTC; v_gene: TRBV20-1; j_gene: TRBJ2-5; d_gene: NA; abundance: many
CDR3aa: CASSPRLAGPLDEQFF; CDR3nt: TGTGCCAGCTCACCAAGGCTAGCGGGGCCCTTGGATGAGCAGTTCTTC; v_gene: TRBV18; j_gene: TRBJ2-1; d_gene: TRBD2; abundance: few
CDR3aa: CASSDDRGIYNEQFF; CDR3nt: TGTGCCAGCTCCGACGACAGGGGGATTTACAATGAGCAGTTCTTC; v_gene: TRBV6-1; j_gene: TRBJ2-1; d_gene: TRBD1; abundance: many
CDR3aa: CASSIAGTGYYEQYF; CDR3nt: TGTGCCAGCAGCATCGCCGGGACAGGGTACTACGAGCAGTACTTC; v_gene: TRBV9; j_gene: TRBJ2-7; d_gene: TRBD1; abundance: NA
CDR3aa: CASTLVPGHGADEQFF; CDR3nt: TGTGCCAGCACCTTAGTCCCGGGACACGGTGCCGATGAGCAGTTCTTC; v_gene: TRBV12-3/TRBV12-4; j_gene: TRBJ2-1; d_gene: NA; abundance: many
CDR3aa: CATSRELAGIGSEQFF; CDR3nt: TGTGCCACCAGCAGAGAACTAGCGGGAATCGGAAGTGAGCAGTTCTTC; v_gene: TRBV15; j_gene: TRBJ2-1; d_gene: TRBD2; abundance: few
CDR3aa: CASSYSGLAGEETQYF; CDR3nt: TGTGCCAGCAGTTACTCTGGACTAGCGGGAGAAGAGACCCAGTACTTC; v_gene: TRBV6-5; j_gene: TRBJ2-5; d_gene: TRBD2; abundance: many
CDR3aa: CASSLAPFRQPYEQYF; CDR3nt: TGTGCCAGCAGCTTAGCGCCCTTTAGACAGCCCTACGAGCAGTACTTC; v_gene: TRBV7-8; j_gene: TRBJ2-7; d_gene: NA; abundance: NA
CDR3aa: CASSLIPGLAGGPFFYEQYF; CDR3nt: TGTGCCAGCAGCTTAATTCCTGGACTAGCGGGAGGGCCCTTTTTCTACGAGCAGTACTTC; v_gene: TRBV7-3; j_gene: TRBJ2-7; d_gene: TRBD2; abundance: many
CDR3aa: CASSLDSFVGEQYF; CDR3nt: TGTGCCAGCAGTTTGGATTCCTTCGTCGGCGAGCAGTACTTC; v_gene: TRBV28; j_gene: TRBJ2-7; d_gene: NA; abundance: many
CDR3aa: CASSSGGWGIVHTEAFF; CDR3nt: TGTGCCAGCAGTTCAGGGGGCTGGGGGATAGTGCACACTGAAGCTTTCTTT; v_gene: TRBV12-3/TRBV12-4; j_gene: TRBJ1-1; d_gene: TRBD1; abundance: many
CDR3aa: CASSPRGLAGDNEQFF; CDR3nt: TGTGCCAGCTCACCAAGAGGGCTAGCGGGAGACAATGAGCAGTTCTTC; v_gene: TRBV18; j_gene: TRBJ2-1; d_gene: TRBD2; abundance: NA